The 28 T cell receptor beta chains listed next were all sequenced from one sample in a study of blood T cell repertoires in COVID-19. TCRdb's table, derived via immunoSEQ multiplex PCR, lists solely in-frame clones and lacks some. The sample lists 350,000 to 400,000 clones, roughly 90% seen once, with around 1.7% in the top ten. Sample: PBMCs or T cells enriched from blood (not recorded which). These receptors were obtained from a woman aged 25 to 39 who had recovered from COVID-19.

The gene calls are TRBV18 and TRBJ1-3; 8 nucleotides align to TRBD1. This CDR3 is built from 17 residues. J gave up 1 base and V 3 bases, and 8 bases lay outside the gene matches. Per germline, CDR1 KGHSH and CDR2 LQKENI. The chain's CDR3 is CASSPRTGTGSGNTIYF. The CDR3 nucleotides read TGTGCCAGCTCACCGAGGACAGGGACTGGTTCTGGAAACACCATATATTTT.

The V gene is TRBV15, the J gene TRBJ2-7, with 9 bases matching TRBD1. The V gene's germline CDR1 is LNHNV and CDR2 YYDKDF (reference sequence). The CDR3 length is 16 residues. The J segment lost 2 bases and the V segment lost 0 bases, leaving 5 bases of the junction unmatched. In DNA form, the CDR3 reads TGTGCCACCAGCAGAGATGGGGGACAGGGCCCCTACGAGCAGTACTTC. It translates to CATSRDGGQGPYEQYF. Together with reference TRBV15 and TRBJ2-7, the CDR3 gives the full variable domain: DAMVIQNPRYQVTQFGKPVTLSCSQTLNHNVMYWYQQKSSQAPKLLFHYYDKDFNNEADTPDNFQSRRPNTSFCFLDIRSPGLGDTAMYLCATSRDGGQGPYEQYFGPGTRLTVT.

The V call is TRBV13, the J call TRBJ1-1; D perhaps matches TRBD1 (6 bases). The CDR3 consists of 15 residues. V was clipped by 5 bases and J by 1 base, with 14 bases between them. Germline V lookup: CDR1 PRHDT, CDR2 FYEKMQ (reference sequence). CDR3 amino acids: CASSPRQASNTEAFF. DNA for the CDR3: TGTGCCAGCAGCCCGCGACAGGCATCGAACACTGAAGCTTTCTTT.

The chain uses TRBV30 and TRBJ1-6; no firm D call. From germline, CDR1 is GTSNPN and CDR2 SVGIG (reference sequence). CDR3 length: 13 amino acids. Trimming left V 0 bases short and J 8 bases short, with 8 bases between. CDR3 protein: CAWSVAGDSPLHF. CDR3 bases: TGTGCCTGGAGTGTCGCCGGGGATTCACCCCTCCACTTT. The whole variable domain, remainder taken from reference TRBV30 and TRBJ1-6, is SQTIHQWPATLVQPVGSPLSLECTVEGTSNPNLYWYRQAAGRGLQLLFYSVGIGQISSEVPQNLSASRPQDRQFILSSKKLLLSDSGFYLCAWSVAGDSPLHFGNGTRLTVT.

The V call is TRBV5-1, the J call TRBJ2-7; 9 bases map to TRBD1. This CDR3 contains 14 residues. The V segment lost 4 bases and the J segment 3 bases; nucleotides outside the gene matches: 5. Looked up from germline, CDR1 is SGHRS and CDR2 is YFSETQ. DNA of the CDR3: TGCGCCAGCAGCCCTCGGACAGGGGACTACGAGCAGTACTTC. As protein: CASSPRTGDYEQYF.

This chain links TRBV10-1 with TRBJ1-1; 11 nucleotides match TRBD1. In germline, CDR1 is WNHNN, CDR2 SYGVQD (reference sequence). With V trimmed by 6 bases and J by 3 bases, 3 bases remained unmatched. CDR3 length equals 14 residues. CDR3 amino acids: CASRKDRGHTEAFF. For the CDR3, the DNA is TGCGCCAGCAGGAAGGACAGGGGGCACACTGAAGCTTTCTTT.

This chain uses TRBV6-2 or TRBV6-3 with TRBJ1-5, with 9 positions matching TRBD1. The junction had 12 bases not matched to a gene; V was cut back by 2 bases and J by 1 base. CDR3 length equals 19 residues. Germline assignment: CDR1 MNHEY and CDR2 SVGEGT. The CDR3 DNA reads as TGTGCCAGCAGTTACCCGAGGGACAGGGTGGGCGTCAGCAATCAGCCCCAGCATTTT. Translation gives CASSYPRDRVGVSNQPQHF.

This clone came up many times. The chain combines TRBV6-5 with TRBJ1-2, with TRBD1 identical over 7 bases. In germline, CDR1 is MNHEY, CDR2 SVGAGI. The CDR3 is made up of 12 amino acids. V dropped 10 bases and J dropped 1; count of bases not matched to a gene: 3. CDR3 nucleotide sequence: TGTGCCAACGACAGGGTTAACTATGGCTACACCTTC. Translation: CANDRVNYGYTF.

A remark on this clone: The same CDR3 is also encoded by other DNA sequences in this sample. This chain uses TRBV11-3 with TRBJ1-1; weak D call: TRBD1 (5 bases). The germline gives CDR1 SGHNT, CDR2 YENEEA. The V gene lost 6 bases and the J gene lost 3 bases, with 11 bases spanning the gap. The CDR3 extends over 13 amino acids. The CDR3 protein is CASSLDRHTEAFF. DNA of the CDR3: TGTGCCAGCAGTCTCGACAGACACACTGAAGCTTTCTTT.

The chain employs TRBV30 and TRBJ1-5, with D possibly matching TRBD1 (6 bases). V was cut by 1 base and J by 0 bases, with 22 bases left in between. The CDR3 spans 19 residues. Germline values: CDR1 GTSNPN, CDR2 SVGIG (reference sequence). The CDR3 spells CAWSAGQIHGIYSNQPQHF. CDR3 coding DNA: TGTGCCTGGAGTGCCGGACAGATACATGGGATATATAGCAATCAGCCCCAGCATTTT. The variable domain in full, with the rest retrieved from reference TRBV30 and TRBJ1-5, is SQTIHQWPATLVQPVGSPLSLECTVEGTSNPNLYWYRQAAGRGLQLLFYSVGIGQISSEVPQNLSASRPQDRQFILSSKKLLLSDSGFYLCAWSAGQIHGIYSNQPQHFGDGTRLSIL.

This clone was seen repeatedly, ten times or more. The rearrangement links TRBV6-6 to TRBJ1-2, with D perhaps TRBD1 (6 bases). Germline V gene sequence: CDR1 MNHNY, CDR2 SVGAGI (reference sequence). This CDR3 has 14 residues. Trimming took off 7 bases at V and 6 bases at J, with 18 bases between the two ends. The CDR3: CASTTKGGADGYTF. In DNA form, the CDR3 reads TGTGCCAGCACCACGAAGGGGGGGGCGGATGGCTACACCTTC.

On this clone: Other nucleotide sequences in the sample specify the same CDR3. This chain uses TRBV5-1 with TRBJ2-7; D is possibly TRBD2 (6 bases). The CDR3 consists of 14 residues. Germline V gives CDR1 SGHRS, CDR2 YFSETQ. Trimming removed 0 bases at V and 0 bases at J, with 7 bases between. The CDR3 DNA reads TGCGCCAGCAGCTTGGTCGGGAGCTCCTACGAGCAGTACTTC. Residues: CASSLVGSSYEQYF. The full variable domain, rest sourced from reference TRBV5-1 and TRBJ2-7, is KAGVTQTPRYLIKTRGQQVTLSCSPISGHRSVSWYQQTPGQGLQFLFEYFSETQRNKGNFPGRFSGRQFSNSRSEMNVSTLELGDSALYLCASSLVGSSYEQYFGPGTRLTVT.

The chain carries TRBV28 and TRBJ1-2, with a tentative D call TRBD1 (6 bases). Germline values: CDR1 MDHEN, CDR2 SYDVKM. The CDR3 has 11 amino acids. V lost 5 bases and J lost 12, with 13 bases in between. The CDR3 DNA sequence: TGTGCCAGCAGTACCCAAACAGGGAACACCTTC. Residues: CASSTQTGNTF.

This rearrangement joins TRBV11-2 to TRBJ2-7; TRBD2 is a possible D gene (7 bases). Germline V lookup: CDR1 SGHAT, CDR2 FQNNGV. Between the trimmed V and J ends, which lost 1 base and 3 bases, there was a span of 10 bases. The CDR3 loop spans 14 amino acids. CDR3 protein: CASSLGGGDYEQYF. The CDR3 DNA follows: TGTGCCAGCAGCTTAGGAGGGGGGGACTACGAGCAGTACTTC. Using reference TRBV11-2 and TRBJ2-7 for the parts outside the CDR3, the full variable domain is EAGVAQSPRYKIIEKRQSVAFWCNPISGHATLYWYQQILGQGPKLLIQFQNNGVVDDSQLPKDRFSAERLKGVDSTLKIQPAKLEDSAVYLCASSLGGGDYEQYFGPGTRLTVT.

The V and J genes are TRBV11-3 and TRBJ2-6; TRBD1 aligns across 8 bases. Per the germline V gene, CDR1 is SGHNT and CDR2 is YENEEA. Unmatched junction bases numbered 10, after V lost 6 bases and J lost 0 bases. The CDR3 consists of 18 residues. The CDR3 reads CASSGSGTGYSGANVLTF. The CDR3 nucleotides read TGTGCCAGCAGTGGTTCCGGGACAGGTTACTCTGGGGCCAACGTCCTGACTTTC.

In this sample, this clone turned up once. The chain uses TRBV28 and TRBJ2-2; D is uncertain. This CDR3 has 16 residues. Per the germline V gene, CDR1 is MDHEN and CDR2 is SYDVKM. Trimming removed 5 bases at V and 0 bases at J, with 13 bases between. In DNA, the CDR3 is TGTGCCAGCAGTCCACCCGACTTCCCGAACACCGGGGAGCTGTTTTTT. This codes for CASSPPDFPNTGELFF.

The chain employs TRBV19 and TRBJ2-2, with 8 bases lining up with TRBD1. CDR3 length equals 15 residues. Germline V CDR1 and CDR2: LNHDA, SQIVND (reference sequence). The V and J ends lost 2 bases and 5 bases, in that order; junction bases with no gene match: 4. The CDR3 here is CASSISGGRTGELFF. The CDR3 coding sequence is TGTGCCAGTAGTATATCAGGGGGCAGGACCGGGGAGCTGTTTTTT.

CDR3 in DNA: TGCGCCAGCAGCGGACTAGCGGGAACTGGGCAAGAGACCCAGTACTTC. Translation: CASSGLAGTGQETQYF. The J gene is TRBJ2-5, the V gene TRBV5-1; 12 bases match TRBD2. In germline, CDR1 is SGHRS, CDR2 YFSETQ. V trimming: 4 bases; J trimming: 2 bases; junction bases outside the gene matches: 6. This CDR3 is built from 16 residues.

V and J are TRBV30 and TRBJ1-5, with D possibly matching TRBD1 (6 bases). There are 15 residues in the CDR3. V was shortened by 4 bases and J by 3 bases, with 16 bases between the two germline ends. Germline CDR1 reads GTSNPN; CDR2 reads SVGIG (reference sequence). The CDR3: CAWTRGGPPNQPQHF. CDR3 nucleotides: TGTGCCTGGACGAGAGGGGGACCACCCAATCAGCCCCAGCATTTT.

The V and J genes are TRBV18 and TRBJ1-2; D gene ambiguous. Germline CDR1 and CDR2: KGHSH and LQKENI. Trimming took off 3 bases at V and 1 base at J, with 6 bases between the two ends. The CDR3 totals 13 residues. The CDR3 bases are TGTGCCAGCTCACCGACAAGTAACTATGGCTACACCTTC. It is translated as CASSPTSNYGYTF.

CDR3 bases: TGTGCCAGCAGCTTAAAGGGACTTCGAAGCGAGCAGTACTTC. Translating it yields CASSLKGLRSEQYF. V and J are TRBV7-3 and TRBJ2-7; the D gene is possibly TRBD2 (6 bases). Trimming took 1 base from V and 6 from J, leaving 13 bases between them. Per the germline V gene, CDR1 is SGHTA and CDR2 is FQGTGA. The CDR3 consists of 14 residues.

CDR3 nucleotides: TGCGCCAGCAAAACCGGGACAGGCATGAACACTGAAGCTTTCTTT. Its translation is CASKTGTGMNTEAFF. The chain joins TRBV5-1 to TRBJ1-1; 8 bases fit TRBD1. The CDR3 covers 15 residues. Germline V lookup: CDR1 SGHRS, CDR2 YFSETQ. With V trimmed by 6 bases and J by 0 bases, 7 bases remained unmatched.

The J gene is TRBJ1-5, the V gene TRBV30; D uncertain. V dropped 2 bases and J dropped 11 bases, with 16 bases sitting between them. The germline V gene encodes CDR1 GTSNPN and CDR2 SVGIG (reference sequence). CDR3 size: 13 residues. The CDR3: CAWSNRPKETQHF. The CDR3 nucleotides read TGTGCCTGGAGTAACAGACCAAAAGAGACCCAGCATTTT. The complete variable domain, with remaining parts taken from reference TRBV30 and TRBJ1-5, reads SQTIHQWPATLVQPVGSPLSLECTVEGTSNPNLYWYRQAAGRGLQLLFYSVGIGQISSEVPQNLSASRPQDRQFILSSKKLLLSDSGFYLCAWSNRPKETQHFGDGTRLSIL.

The V gene is TRBV11-2, the J gene TRBJ2-7; 8 bases are shared with TRBD2. Germline CDR1 is SGHAT and CDR2 is FQNNGV. The trim removed 5 bases at V and 6 bases at J, leaving 6 bases unmatched. The CDR3 spans 13 residues. The CDR3, as DNA: TGTGCCAGCAGCCTCAGCGGGAGAGGCGAGCAGTACTTC. It codes for CASSLSGRGEQYF.

V gene TRBV7-3 combines with J gene TRBJ2-2; D is undetermined. V was shortened by 1 base and J by 0 bases, with 15 bases between the two germline ends. Germline values: CDR1 SGHTA, CDR2 FQGTGA. This CDR3 spans 18 amino acids. Here the CDR3 reads CASSLNQPGLTNTGELFF. The CDR3, as DNA: TGTGCCAGCAGCTTAAATCAACCCGGTCTAACGAACACCGGGGAGCTGTTTTTT.

The gene calls are TRBV10-3 and TRBJ2-7, with a tentative D call TRBD2 (5 bases). Germline lookup yields CDR1 ENHRY and CDR2 SYGVKD. This CDR3 is built from 15 residues. Deletions cut 0 bases from V and 11 bases from J, with 20 bases between. The CDR3 here is CAISESNLLRGLEYF. CDR3 DNA sequence: TGTGCCATCAGTGAGTCGAACCTATTACGGGGTCTGGAGTACTTC.

The CDR3 coding sequence is TGTGCCAGCAGTTACGGCACAGGGATTGCAGGGTATGGCTACACCTTC. This codes for CASSYGTGIAGYGYTF. The rearrangement joins TRBV6-5 to TRBJ1-2, with D possibly being TRBD1 (6 bases). Germline CDR1 MNHEY, CDR2 SVGAGI. This CDR3 contains 16 residues. V was shortened by 2 bases and J by 5 bases, with 18 bases between the two germline ends.

The CDR3 DNA follows: TGTGCCAGCAGCTTAGCGGCGGACAGGGGAACTGAAGCTTTCTTT. Amino acids: CASSLAADRGTEAFF. The V call is TRBV7-9, the J call TRBJ1-1, with 9 nucleotides matching TRBD1. The CDR3 consists of 15 residues. J lost 5 bases, V lost 0 bases, and 4 bases had no gene match. Per germline, CDR1 SEHNR and CDR2 FQNEAQ (reference sequence).